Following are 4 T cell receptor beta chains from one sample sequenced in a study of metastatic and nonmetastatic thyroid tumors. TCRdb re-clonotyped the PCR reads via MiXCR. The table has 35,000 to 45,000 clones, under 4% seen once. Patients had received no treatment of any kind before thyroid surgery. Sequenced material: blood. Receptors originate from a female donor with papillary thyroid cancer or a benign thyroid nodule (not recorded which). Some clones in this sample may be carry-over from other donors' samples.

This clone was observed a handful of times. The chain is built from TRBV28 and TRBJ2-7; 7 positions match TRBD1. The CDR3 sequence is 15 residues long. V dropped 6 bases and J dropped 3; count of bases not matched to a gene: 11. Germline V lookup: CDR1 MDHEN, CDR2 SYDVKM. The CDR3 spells CASRYPTGNVYEQYF. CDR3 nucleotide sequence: TGTGCCAGCAGATACCCGACAGGGAACGTCTACGAGCAGTACTTC.

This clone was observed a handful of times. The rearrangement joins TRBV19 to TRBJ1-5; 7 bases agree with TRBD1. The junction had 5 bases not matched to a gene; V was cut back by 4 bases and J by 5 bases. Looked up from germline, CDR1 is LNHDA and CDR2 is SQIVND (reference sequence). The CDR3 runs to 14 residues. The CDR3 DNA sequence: TGTGCCAGTAGTAAGGGGGACAGCTATCAGCCCCAGCATTTT. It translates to CASSKGDSYQPQHF. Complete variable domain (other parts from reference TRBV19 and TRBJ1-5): DGGITQSPKYLFRKEGQNVTLSCEQNLNHDAMYWYRQDPGQGLRLIYYSQIVNDFQKGDIAEGYSVSREKKESFPLTVTSAQKNPTAFYLCASSKGDSYQPQHFGDGTRLSIL.

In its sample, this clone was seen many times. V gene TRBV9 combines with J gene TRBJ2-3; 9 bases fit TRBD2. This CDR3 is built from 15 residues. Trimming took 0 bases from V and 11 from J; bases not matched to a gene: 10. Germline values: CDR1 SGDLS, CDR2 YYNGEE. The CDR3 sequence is CASSVEGLAGAMQYF. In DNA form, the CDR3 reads TGTGCCAGCAGCGTAGAAGGATTAGCGGGAGCTATGCAGTATTTT.

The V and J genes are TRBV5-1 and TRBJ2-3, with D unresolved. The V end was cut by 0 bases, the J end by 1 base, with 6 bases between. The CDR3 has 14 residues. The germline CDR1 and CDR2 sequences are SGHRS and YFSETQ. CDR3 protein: CASSLGGGTDTQYF. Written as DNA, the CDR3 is TGCGCCAGCAGCTTGGGTGGAGGCACAGATACGCAGTATTTT.